One and the same sample provided the 8 T cell receptor beta chains below, sequenced in a study of fetal regulatory T cell absence and autoimmunity. Repertoires were generated with immunoSEQ multiplex PCR, while TCRdb's copy carries only in-frame clones and drops some. The profile shows approximately 46,000 clones, roughly 80% of them singletons. Input material: cord blood. All receptors come from a newborn boy with IPEX syndrome.

This chain uses TRBV7-2 with TRBJ1-2; TRBD1 might be the D (5 bases). The length of the CDR3 is 16 residues. Trimming stripped 5 bases from V and 4 bases from J, with 20 bases between. Germline CDR1 reads SGHTA; CDR2 reads FQGNSA. The CDR3 coding sequence is TGTGCCAGCAGCCCGAATCCCGTACAGGCTCCCTATGGCTACACCTTC. This encodes CASSPNPVQAPYGYTF.

The chain carries TRBV6-5 and TRBJ1-6; D gene unclear. The ends were cut back, 3 bases at V and 7 bases at J, with 7 bases in the middle. From germline, CDR1 is MNHEY and CDR2 SVGAGI. There are 13 residues in the CDR3. CDR3: CASSYQKNSPLHF. The DNA for the CDR3 is TGTGCCAGCAGTTATCAGAAGAATTCACCCCTCCACTTT.

The chain carries TRBV5-1 and TRBJ1-2; perhaps TRBD1 as D (5 bases). CDR1 is SGHRS and CDR2 is YFSETQ in the germline V gene. The CDR3 spans 14 residues. Trimming left V 4 bases short and J 0 bases short, with 10 bases between. The CDR3 DNA is TGCGCCAGCAGCCCCAGGGAGTCTAACTATGGCTACACCTTC. Its protein product is CASSPRESNYGYTF.

J is TRBJ2-3 and V is TRBV30; D remains ambiguous. Per germline, CDR1 GTSNPN and CDR2 SVGIG (reference sequence). The CDR3 consists of 12 residues. Between the trimmed V and J ends, which lost 0 bases and 2 bases, there was a span of 3 bases. In nucleotides, the CDR3 is TGTGCCTGGAGTGTACTCACAGATACGCAGTATTTT. Translated, it gives CAWSVLTDTQYF.

This chain joins TRBV4-3 and TRBJ2-1, with D unclear. CDR3 length: 14 amino acids. CDR1 is LGHNA, CDR2 YSLEER, per germline. Trimming stripped 2 bases from V and 4 bases from J, with 9 bases between. In DNA form, the CDR3 reads TGCGCCAGCAGCCAAATCGGGTTATACAATGAGCAGTTCTTC. This translates into CASSQIGLYNEQFF.

The gene calls are TRBV27 and TRBJ2-7, with no clear D. Germline loops: CDR1 MNHEY, CDR2 SMNVEV (reference sequence). Trimming left V 3 bases short and J 3 bases short, with 9 bases between. The CDR3 length is 13 residues. CDR3 region: CASSFTAGYEQYF. The CDR3 DNA reads TGTGCCAGCAGTTTTACGGCCGGCTACGAGCAGTACTTC.

This clone appeared a single time. The J gene is TRBJ2-2, the V gene TRBV27; D unresolved. From germline, CDR1 is MNHEY and CDR2 SMNVEV (reference sequence). The CDR3 runs to 16 residues. The V end lost 2 bases, the J end lost 9 bases, and 19 bases lay between the germline ends. Here the CDR3 reads CASSLLGAHFGRELFF. CDR3 DNA: TGTGCCAGCAGTTTACTGGGCGCGCACTTTGGGAGGGAGCTGTTTTTT.

This clone was observed once. The rearrangement links TRBV6-4 to TRBJ2-3; possibly TRBD2 for D (5 bases). The V gene's germline CDR1 is MRHNA and CDR2 SNTAGT. Trimming left V 6 bases short and J 6 bases short, with 19 bases between. This CDR3 has 15 amino acids. CDR3 region: CASSFPPTTVDTQYF. Written as DNA, the CDR3 is TGTGCCAGCAGCTTCCCCCCGACTACGGTCGATACGCAGTATTTT.